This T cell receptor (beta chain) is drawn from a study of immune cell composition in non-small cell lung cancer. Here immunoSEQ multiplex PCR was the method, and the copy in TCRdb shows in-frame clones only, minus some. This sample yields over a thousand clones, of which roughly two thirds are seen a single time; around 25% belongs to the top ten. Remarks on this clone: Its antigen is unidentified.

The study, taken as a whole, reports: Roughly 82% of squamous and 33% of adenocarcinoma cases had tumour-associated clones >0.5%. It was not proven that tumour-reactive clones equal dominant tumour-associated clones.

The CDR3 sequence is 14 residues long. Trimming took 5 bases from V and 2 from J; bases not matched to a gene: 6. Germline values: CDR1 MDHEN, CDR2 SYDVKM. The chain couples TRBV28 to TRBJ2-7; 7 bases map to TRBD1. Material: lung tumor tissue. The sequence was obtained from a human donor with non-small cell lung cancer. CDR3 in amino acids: CASSDREGAYEQYF. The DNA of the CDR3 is TGTGCCAGCAGTGACAGGGAAGGGGCCTACGAGCAGTACTTC.